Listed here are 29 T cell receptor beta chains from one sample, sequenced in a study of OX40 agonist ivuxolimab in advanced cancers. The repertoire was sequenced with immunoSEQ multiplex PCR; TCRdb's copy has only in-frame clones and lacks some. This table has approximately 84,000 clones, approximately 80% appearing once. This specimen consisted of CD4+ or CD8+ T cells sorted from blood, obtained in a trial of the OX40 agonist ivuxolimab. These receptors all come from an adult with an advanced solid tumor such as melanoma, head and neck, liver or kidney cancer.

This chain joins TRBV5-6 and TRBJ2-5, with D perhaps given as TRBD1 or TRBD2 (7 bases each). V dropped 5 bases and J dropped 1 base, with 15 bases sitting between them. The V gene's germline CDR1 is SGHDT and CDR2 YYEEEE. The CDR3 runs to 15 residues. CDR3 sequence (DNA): TGTGCCAGCAGTCGGGGGGACAGAGCCCAAGAGACCCAGTACTTC. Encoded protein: CASSRGDRAQETQYF.

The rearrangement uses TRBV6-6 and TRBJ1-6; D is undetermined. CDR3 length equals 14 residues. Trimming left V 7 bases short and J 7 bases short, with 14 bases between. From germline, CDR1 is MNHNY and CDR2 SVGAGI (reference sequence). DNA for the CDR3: TGTGCCAGCACCGCGGTAACGGAAAATTCACCCCTCCACTTT. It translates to CASTAVTENSPLHF.

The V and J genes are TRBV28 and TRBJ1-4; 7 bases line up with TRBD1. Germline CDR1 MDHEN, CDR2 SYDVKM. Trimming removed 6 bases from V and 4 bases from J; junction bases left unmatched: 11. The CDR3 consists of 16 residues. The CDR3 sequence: CASRPGQDFYNEKLFF. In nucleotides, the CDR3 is TGTGCCAGCAGACCTGGACAGGACTTTTATAATGAAAAACTGTTTTTT.

DNA of the CDR3: TGTGCCAGCAGCTCGGGACTAGCGGGCACAGATACGCAGTATTTT. Translation gives CASSSGLAGTDTQYF. This chain uses TRBV5-8 with TRBJ2-3, with TRBD2 matching over 11 bases. The CDR3 has 15 residues. The junction had 1 base not matched to a gene; V was cut back by 3 bases and J by 1 base. Germline V gene lookup returns CDR1 SGHTS and CDR2 YDEGEE.

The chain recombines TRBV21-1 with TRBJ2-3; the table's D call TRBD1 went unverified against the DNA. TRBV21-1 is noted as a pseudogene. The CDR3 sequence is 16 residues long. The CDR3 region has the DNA TGTGCCAGCAGCAAACGGGGACAGGCTAGTACAGATACGCAGTATTTT. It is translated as CASSKRGQASTDTQYF.

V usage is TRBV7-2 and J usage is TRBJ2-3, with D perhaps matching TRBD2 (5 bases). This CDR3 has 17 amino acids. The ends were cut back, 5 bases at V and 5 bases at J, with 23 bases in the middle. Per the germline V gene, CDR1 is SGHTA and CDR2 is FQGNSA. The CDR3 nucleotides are TGTGCCAGCAGCGCAAAACGGGGTCGTTGGGATAAAGATACGCAGTATTTT. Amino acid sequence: CASSAKRGRWDKDTQYF.

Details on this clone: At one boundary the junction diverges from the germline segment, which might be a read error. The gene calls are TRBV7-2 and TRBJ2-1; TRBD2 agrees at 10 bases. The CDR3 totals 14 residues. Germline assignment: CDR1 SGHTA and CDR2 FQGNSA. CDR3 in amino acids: CASSIAGGGREQFF. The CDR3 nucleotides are TGTGCCAGCAGCATAGCGGGGGGCGGAAGGGAGCAGTTCTTC.

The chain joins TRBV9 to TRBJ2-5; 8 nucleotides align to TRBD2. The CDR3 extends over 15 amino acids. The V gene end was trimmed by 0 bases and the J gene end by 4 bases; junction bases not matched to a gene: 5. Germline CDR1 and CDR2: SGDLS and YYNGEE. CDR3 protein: CASSVGTTSGETQYF. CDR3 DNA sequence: TGTGCCAGCAGCGTAGGTACCACTAGCGGAGAGACCCAGTACTTC. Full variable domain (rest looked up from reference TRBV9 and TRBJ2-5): DSGVTQTPKHLITATGQRVTLRCSPRSGDLSVYWYQQSLDQGLQFLIQYYNGEERAKGNILERFSAQQFPDLHSELNLSSLELGDSALYFCASSVGTTSGETQYFGPGTRLLVL.

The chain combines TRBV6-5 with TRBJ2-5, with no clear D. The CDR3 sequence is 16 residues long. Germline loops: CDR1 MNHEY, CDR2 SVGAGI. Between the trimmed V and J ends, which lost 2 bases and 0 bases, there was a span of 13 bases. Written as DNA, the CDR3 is TGTGCCAGCAGTTACGGCCGTCGTGTGTACCAAGAGACCCAGTACTTC. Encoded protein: CASSYGRRVYQETQYF.

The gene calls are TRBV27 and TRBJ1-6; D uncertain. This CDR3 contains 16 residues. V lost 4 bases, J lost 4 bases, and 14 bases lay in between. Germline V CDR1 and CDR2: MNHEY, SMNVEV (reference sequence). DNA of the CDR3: TGTGCCAGCAGTTCTACCGCCCGAGGGTATAATTCACCCCTCCACTTT. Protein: CASSSTARGYNSPLHF.

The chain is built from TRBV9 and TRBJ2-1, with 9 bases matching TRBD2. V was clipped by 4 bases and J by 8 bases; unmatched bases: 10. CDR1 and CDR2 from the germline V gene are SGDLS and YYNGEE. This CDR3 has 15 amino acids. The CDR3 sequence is CASSTLSGGNDEQFF. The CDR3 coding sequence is TGTGCCAGCAGCACCCTTAGCGGGGGAAACGATGAGCAGTTCTTC.

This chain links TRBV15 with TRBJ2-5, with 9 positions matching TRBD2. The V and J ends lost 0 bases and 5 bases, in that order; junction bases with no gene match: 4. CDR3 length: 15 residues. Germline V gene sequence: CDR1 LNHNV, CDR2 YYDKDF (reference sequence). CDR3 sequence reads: CATSRDRRGGETQYF. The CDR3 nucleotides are TGTGCCACCAGCAGAGATCGGCGGGGGGGCGAGACCCAGTACTTC.

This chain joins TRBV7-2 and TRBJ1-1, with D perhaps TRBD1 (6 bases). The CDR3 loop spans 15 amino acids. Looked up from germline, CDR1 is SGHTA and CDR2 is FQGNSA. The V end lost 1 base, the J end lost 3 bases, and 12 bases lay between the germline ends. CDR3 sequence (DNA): TGTGCCAGCAGCTTAGTAAGCAGGGGCGACACTGAAGCTTTCTTT. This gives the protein CASSLVSRGDTEAFF. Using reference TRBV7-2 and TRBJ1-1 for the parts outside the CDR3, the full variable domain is GAGVSQSPSNKVTEKGKDVELRCDPISGHTALYWYRQSLGQGLEFLIYFQGNSAPDKSGLPSDRFSAERTGGSVSTLTIQRTQQEDSAVYLCASSLVSRGDTEAFFGQGTRLTVV.

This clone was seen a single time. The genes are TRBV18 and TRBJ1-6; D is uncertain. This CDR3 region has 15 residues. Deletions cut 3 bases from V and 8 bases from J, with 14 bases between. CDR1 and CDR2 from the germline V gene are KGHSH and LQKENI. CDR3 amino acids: CASSPTYGYDSPLHF. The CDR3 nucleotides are TGTGCCAGCTCACCGACTTACGGCTACGATTCACCCCTCCACTTT.

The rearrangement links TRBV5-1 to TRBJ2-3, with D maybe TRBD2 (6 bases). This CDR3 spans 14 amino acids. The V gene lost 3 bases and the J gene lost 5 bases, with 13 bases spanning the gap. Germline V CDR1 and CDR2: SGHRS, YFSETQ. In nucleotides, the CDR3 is TGCGCCAGCAGCTGGGGGGAAAGGGGAGATACGCAGTATTTT. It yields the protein CASSWGERGDTQYF.

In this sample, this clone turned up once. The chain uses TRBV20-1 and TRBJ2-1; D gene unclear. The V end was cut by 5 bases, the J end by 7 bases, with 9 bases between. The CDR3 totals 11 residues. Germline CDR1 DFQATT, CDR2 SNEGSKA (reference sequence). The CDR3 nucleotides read TGCAGTGCTGACGAAGGGAATGAGCAGTTCTTC. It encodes CSADEGNEQFF.

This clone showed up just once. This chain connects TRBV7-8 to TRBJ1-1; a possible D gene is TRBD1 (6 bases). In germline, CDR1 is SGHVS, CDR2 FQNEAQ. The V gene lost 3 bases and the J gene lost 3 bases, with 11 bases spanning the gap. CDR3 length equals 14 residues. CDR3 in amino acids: CASSLGGRDTEAFF. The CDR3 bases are TGTGCCAGCAGCTTGGGGGGGCGGGACACTGAAGCTTTCTTT. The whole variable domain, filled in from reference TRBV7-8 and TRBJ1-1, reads GAGVSQSPRYKVAKRGQDVALRCDPISGHVSLFWYQQALGQGPEFLTYFQNEAQLDKSGLPSDRFFAERPEGSVSTLKIQRTQQEDSAVYLCASSLGGRDTEAFFGQGTRLTVV.

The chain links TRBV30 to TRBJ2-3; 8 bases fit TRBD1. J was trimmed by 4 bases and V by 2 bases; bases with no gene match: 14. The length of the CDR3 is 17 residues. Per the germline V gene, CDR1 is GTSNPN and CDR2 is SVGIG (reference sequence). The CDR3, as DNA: TGTGCCTGGAGTAGGGGTAGTAAGCAGGGGGCCTCAGATACGCAGTATTTT. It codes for CAWSRGSKQGASDTQYF.

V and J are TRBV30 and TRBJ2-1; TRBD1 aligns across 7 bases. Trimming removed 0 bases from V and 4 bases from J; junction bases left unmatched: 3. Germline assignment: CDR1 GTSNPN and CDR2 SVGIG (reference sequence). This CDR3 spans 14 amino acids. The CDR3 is CAWSVGQEYNEQFF. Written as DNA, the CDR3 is TGTGCCTGGAGTGTAGGACAGGAGTACAATGAGCAGTTCTTC. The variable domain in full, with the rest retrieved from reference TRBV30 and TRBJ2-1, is SQTIHQWPATLVQPVGSPLSLECTVEGTSNPNLYWYRQAAGRGLQLLFYSVGIGQISSEVPQNLSASRPQDRQFILSSKKLLLSDSGFYLCAWSVGQEYNEQFFGPGTRLTVL.

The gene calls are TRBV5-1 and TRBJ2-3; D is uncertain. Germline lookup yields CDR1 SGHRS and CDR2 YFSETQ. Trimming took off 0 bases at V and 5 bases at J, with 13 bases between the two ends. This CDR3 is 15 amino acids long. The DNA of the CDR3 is TGCGCCAGCAGCTTGGCTGGGCAGCAGGAAGATACGCAGTATTTT. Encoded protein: CASSLAGQQEDTQYF.

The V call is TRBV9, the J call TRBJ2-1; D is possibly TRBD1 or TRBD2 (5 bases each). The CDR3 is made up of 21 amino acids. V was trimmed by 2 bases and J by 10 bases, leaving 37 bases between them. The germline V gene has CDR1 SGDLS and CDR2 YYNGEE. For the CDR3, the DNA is TGTGCCAGCAGCGTCACGACGGCCCGGGGCGTGACGGTTATCGGAGGAGTAGAGCAGTTCTTC. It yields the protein CASSVTTARGVTVIGGVEQFF. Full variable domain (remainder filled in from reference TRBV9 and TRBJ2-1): DSGVTQTPKHLITATGQRVTLRCSPRSGDLSVYWYQQSLDQGLQFLIQYYNGEERAKGNILERFSAQQFPDLHSELNLSSLELGDSALYFCASSVTTARGVTVIGGVEQFFGPGTRLTVL.

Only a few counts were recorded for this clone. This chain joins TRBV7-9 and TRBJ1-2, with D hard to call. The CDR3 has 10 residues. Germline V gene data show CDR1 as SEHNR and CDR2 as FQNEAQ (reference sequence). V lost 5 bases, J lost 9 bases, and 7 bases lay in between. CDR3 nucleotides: TGTGCCAGCAGCCCAGGCAGCTACACCTTC. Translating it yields CASSPGSYTF.

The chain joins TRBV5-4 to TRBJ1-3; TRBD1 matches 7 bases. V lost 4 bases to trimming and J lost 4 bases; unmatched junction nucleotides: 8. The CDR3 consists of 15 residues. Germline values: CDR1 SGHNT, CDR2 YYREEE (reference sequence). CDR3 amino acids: CASSPGQAYGNTIYF. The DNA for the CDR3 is TGTGCCAGCAGCCCAGGACAGGCTTACGGAAACACCATATATTTT. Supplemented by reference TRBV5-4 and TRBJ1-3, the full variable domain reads ETGVTQSPTHLIKTRGQQVTLRCSSQSGHNTVSWYQQALGQGPQFIFQYYREEENGRGNFPPRFSGLQFPNYSSELNVNALELDDSALYLCASSPGQAYGNTIYFGEGSWLTVV.

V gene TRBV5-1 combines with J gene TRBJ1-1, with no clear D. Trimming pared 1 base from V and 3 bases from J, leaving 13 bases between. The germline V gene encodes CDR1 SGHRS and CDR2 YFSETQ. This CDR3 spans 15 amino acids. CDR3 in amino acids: CASSLSASTDTEAFF. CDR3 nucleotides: TGCGCCAGCAGCTTGTCAGCTTCCACGGACACTGAAGCTTTCTTT.

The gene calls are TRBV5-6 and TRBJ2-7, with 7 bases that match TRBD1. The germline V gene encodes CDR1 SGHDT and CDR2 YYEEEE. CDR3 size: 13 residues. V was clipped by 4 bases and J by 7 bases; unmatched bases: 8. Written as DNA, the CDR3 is TGTGCCAGCAGCCTATCAGACAGGGTTGAGCAGTACTTC. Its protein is CASSLSDRVEQYF.

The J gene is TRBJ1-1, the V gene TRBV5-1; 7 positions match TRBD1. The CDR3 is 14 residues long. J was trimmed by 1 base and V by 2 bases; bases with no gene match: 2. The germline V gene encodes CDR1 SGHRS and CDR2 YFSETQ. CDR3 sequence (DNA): TGCGCCAGCAGCTTTACAGGGGCGAACACTGAAGCTTTCTTT. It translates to CASSFTGANTEAFF.

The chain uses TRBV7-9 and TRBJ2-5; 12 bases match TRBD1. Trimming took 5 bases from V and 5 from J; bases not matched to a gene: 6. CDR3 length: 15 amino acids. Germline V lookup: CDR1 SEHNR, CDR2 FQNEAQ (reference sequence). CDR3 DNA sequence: TGTGCCAGCAGCCCGGGACAGGGGGCAGTTGAGACCCAGTACTTC. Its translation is CASSPGQGAVETQYF.

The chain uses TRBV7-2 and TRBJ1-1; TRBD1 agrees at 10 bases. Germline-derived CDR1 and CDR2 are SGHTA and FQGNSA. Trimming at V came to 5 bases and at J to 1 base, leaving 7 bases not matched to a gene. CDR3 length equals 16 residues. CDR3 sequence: CASSTRQGARNTEAFF. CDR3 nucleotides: TGTGCCAGCAGCACCCGACAGGGGGCGCGGAACACTGAAGCTTTCTTT.

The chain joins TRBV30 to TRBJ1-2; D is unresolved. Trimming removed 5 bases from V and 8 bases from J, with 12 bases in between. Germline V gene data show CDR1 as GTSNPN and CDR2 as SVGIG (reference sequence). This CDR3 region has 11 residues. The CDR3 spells CAWARTRGYTF. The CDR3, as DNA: TGTGCCTGGGCCCGTACGCGAGGCTACACCTTC. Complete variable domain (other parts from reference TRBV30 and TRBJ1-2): SQTIHQWPATLVQPVGSPLSLECTVEGTSNPNLYWYRQAAGRGLQLLFYSVGIGQISSEVPQNLSASRPQDRQFILSSKKLLLSDSGFYLCAWARTRGYTFGSGTRLTVV.